These 8 T cell receptor beta chains were sequenced from one sample in a study of shared clonotypes between healthy human individuals. Sequencing used immunoSEQ multiplex PCR; TCRdb keeps in-frame clones, though not all of them. The table records 1.6 million or so clones, approximately 96% of them present only once. The specimen was naive CD4+ T cells sorted from blood. Subset indicated: CD45RA+ positively selected. Receptor source: a man aged 25-45 years in good health.

This sequence joins TRBV4-1 and TRBJ2-1; D is ambiguous. Germline V gives CDR1 MGHRA, CDR2 YSYEKL. V was pared by 0 bases and J by 7 bases, with 13 bases between. The CDR3 extends over 15 amino acids. The CDR3 nucleotides are TGCGCCAGCAGCCAAGATATCCGCTGGGCTAATGAGCAGTTCTTC. Translation: CASSQDIRWANEQFF.

The CDR3 region has the DNA TGTGCCAGCAGTCCGGGACTAGCGGGGGCCCCCCGGGAGCTGTTTTTT. It codes for CASSPGLAGAPRELFF. This rearrangement joins TRBV27 to TRBJ2-2; 14 nucleotides line up with TRBD2. The length of the CDR3 is 16 residues. Germline-derived CDR1 and CDR2 are MNHEY and SMNVEV (reference sequence). V was pared by 5 bases and J by 9 bases, with 8 bases of the junction left unmatched.

The chain recombines TRBV10-3 with TRBJ2-5, with D perhaps matching TRBD2 (6 bases). The CDR3 totals 15 residues. Germline lookup yields CDR1 ENHRY and CDR2 SYGVKD. The V end was cut by 6 bases, the J end by 1 base, with 15 bases between. The CDR3 reads CAISPGSVLQETQYF. DNA of the CDR3: TGTGCCATCAGCCCCGGGAGCGTACTCCAAGAGACCCAGTACTTC.

CDR3 in amino acids: CASSLASGIRGVYEQYF. CDR3 DNA sequence: TGCGCCAGCAGCTTGGCCTCGGGTATTCGGGGTGTTTACGAGCAGTACTTC. The rearrangement uses TRBV5-1 and TRBJ2-7; D possibly corresponds to TRBD2 (5 bases). Trimming cost V 0 bases and J 4 bases, with 20 bases left between them. The CDR3 is 17 amino acids. The germline gives CDR1 SGHRS, CDR2 YFSETQ.

This chain uses TRBV5-1 with TRBJ2-1; 14 bases match TRBD2. Germline loops: CDR1 SGHRS, CDR2 YFSETQ. V gave up 4 bases and J gave up 5 bases; unmatched junction bases: 17. The CDR3 is made up of 20 amino acids. The CDR3 DNA reads as TGCGCCAGCAGCCTCAGACTAGCGGGAGGGCCGATGGCACTGCACAATGAGCAGTTCTTC. Its translation: CASSLRLAGGPMALHNEQFF.

The V call is TRBV4-3, the J call TRBJ2-7; no definite D call. The V end was cut by 4 bases, the J end by 0 bases, with 7 bases between. This CDR3 has 13 residues. In germline, CDR1 is LGHNA, CDR2 YSLEER. CDR3: CASSPDGSYEQYF. The CDR3 DNA is TGCGCCAGCAGCCCGGACGGCTCCTACGAGCAGTACTTC.

The rearrangement uses TRBV9 and TRBJ2-1, with no clear D. V was shortened by 2 bases and J by 2 bases, with 11 bases between the two germline ends. The CDR3 has 15 amino acids. Germline V gene sequence: CDR1 SGDLS, CDR2 YYNGEE. The DNA of the CDR3 is TGTGCCAGCAGCGTGTATCAAAAGGCCTACAATGAGCAGTTCTTC. It codes for CASSVYQKAYNEQFF.

The chain carries TRBV6-1 and TRBJ1-2; 8 bases agree with TRBD1. Germline V gene data show CDR1 as MNHNS and CDR2 as SASEGT. This CDR3 spans 14 amino acids. Unmatched junction bases numbered 10, after V lost 5 bases and J lost 8 bases. The CDR3 region is CASSRDQGQGGYTF. The CDR3 DNA is TGTGCCAGCAGTAGGGACCAAGGACAGGGAGGCTACACCTTC.